The source of this TCR beta chain is a study of blood T cell repertoires in COVID-19. Study-level information: The cDNA or gDNA used as material had been derived from T cells, B-cell-depleted T cells, or PBMCs.

Authors' methods: Cell counts per sample came from amplifying reference gene primers. Clones were sequenced by immunoSEQ multiplex PCR, and TCRdb holds only the in-frame ones, with some missing. That table furnishes V, J and clone size, whereas the DNA furnished D and trimming. The profile shows around 78,000 clones, roughly 88% of them singletons. This CDR3 contains 13 residues. With 4 bases removed from V and 7 bases from J, the gap between germline ends came to 14 bases. The germline gives CDR1 MNHEY, CDR2 SVGEGT. Sequenced: peripheral blood. This receptor was taken from a human donor in a cohort sampled during active COVID-19. The chain is built from TRBV6-2 or TRBV6-3 and TRBJ2-7; tentatively, D is TRBD2 (5 bases). CDR3 DNA: TGTGCCAGCAGTTCTGGACTGACATTTGAGCAGTACTTC. The encoded protein is CASSSGLTFEQYF.